This is a list of T cell receptor beta chains from one sample in a study of cytomegalovirus exposure and HLA in healthy donors. Produced via immunoSEQ multiplex PCR; TCRdb's table is partial and in-frame only. The top ten hold 6.8% of the sample, which has about 57,000 clones, 65% to 80% seen once. The sample comprised PBMCs. These receptors originate from a young man in good health and CMV-seropositive. Both conserved end residues are part of each CDR3. A D gene is named only where the DNA matches it firmly. Clone size is not always given. Where it is, it says once, few, many or a class for expanded clones.

D gene: TRBD1
V gene: TRBV19
clone size: .
J gene: TRBJ1-1
CDR3 protein: CASSGQARFTEAFF
CDR3 DNA: TGTGCCAGTAGCGGACAGGCAAGGTTCACTGAAGCTTTCTTT

D gene: TRBD2
V gene: TRBV19
clone size: .
J gene: TRBJ2-3
CDR3 protein: CASRRGGTDTQYF
CDR3 DNA: TGTGCCAGTAGGCGCGGGGGAACAGATACGCAGTATTTT

D gene: .
V gene: TRBV18
clone size: .
J gene: TRBJ1-5
CDR3 protein: CASSRQRNQPQHF
CDR3 DNA: TGTGCCAGCTCAAGACAGAGGAATCAGCCCCAGCATTTT

D gene: TRBD1
V gene: TRBV5-5
clone size: .
J gene: TRBJ2-5
CDR3 protein: CASSPTGFQETQYF
CDR3 DNA: TGTGCCAGCAGTCCGACAGGGTTCCAAGAGACCCAGTACTTC

D gene: .
V gene: TRBV5-4
clone size: few
J gene: TRBJ1-5
CDR3 protein: CASSFGGSNQPQHF
CDR3 DNA: TGTGCCAGCAGCTTCGGGGGAAGCAATCAGCCCCAGCATTTT

D gene: TRBD1
V gene: TRBV10-1
clone size: .
J gene: TRBJ2-4
CDR3 protein: CASSELDREKNIQYF
CDR3 DNA: TGCGCCAGCAGTGAGTTGGACAGGGAGAAAAACATTCAGTACTTC

D gene: .
V gene: TRBV4-3
clone size: .
J gene: TRBJ1-1
CDR3 protein: CASSQAKRQRKEAFF
CDR3 DNA: TGCGCCAGCAGCCAAGCTAAACGACAGAGGAAAGAAGCTTTCTTT

D gene: TRBD1
V gene: TRBV5-6
clone size: .
J gene: TRBJ1-5
CDR3 protein: CASSPGGFSNQPQHF
CDR3 DNA: TGTGCCAGCAGCCCAGGGGGGTTTAGTAATCAGCCCCAGCATTTT

D gene: .
V gene: TRBV7-9
clone size: .
J gene: TRBJ2-2
CDR3 protein: CASSFFLITGELFF
CDR3 DNA: TGTGCCAGCAGCTTCTTTCTTATTACCGGGGAGCTGTTTTTT

D gene: TRBD1
V gene: TRBV6-5
clone size: .
J gene: TRBJ1-2
CDR3 protein: CASSRQGRDYGYTF
CDR3 DNA: TGTGCCAGCAGTCGACAGGGTAGAGACTATGGCTACACCTTC

D gene: TRBD1
V gene: TRBV2
clone size: .
J gene: TRBJ1-4
CDR3 protein: CASSEKGQWNEKLFF
CDR3 DNA: TGTGCCAGCAGTGAGAAGGGACAGTGGAATGAAAAACTGTTTTTT

D gene: .
V gene: TRBV6-4
clone size: few
J gene: TRBJ1-1
CDR3 protein: CASSDGDRRAFF
CDR3 DNA: TGTGCCAGCAGTGACGGAGACCGGAGGGCTTTCTTT

D gene: .
V gene: TRBV6-5
clone size: .
J gene: TRBJ1-5
CDR3 protein: CASSYSGTINQPQHF
CDR3 DNA: TGTGCCAGCAGTTATTCCGGGACAATCAATCAGCCCCAGCATTTT

D gene: .
V gene: TRBV25-1
clone size: .
J gene: TRBJ1-3
CDR3 protein: CASSETGSGNTIYF
CDR3 DNA: TGTGCCAGCAGTGAAACAGGCTCTGGAAACACCATATATTTT

D gene: TRBD2
V gene: TRBV7-2
clone size: .
J gene: TRBJ2-1
CDR3 protein: CASSLTSGGGNEQFF
CDR3 DNA: TGTGCCAGCAGCCTCACTAGCGGGGGGGGTAATGAGCAGTTCTTC